Listed below are T cell receptor beta chains from one sample, sequenced in a study of OX40 agonist ivuxolimab in advanced cancers. Repertoires were generated with immunoSEQ multiplex PCR, while TCRdb's copy carries only in-frame clones and drops some. The sample lists tens of thousands of clones; approximately 89% were seen once. The source was CD4+ or CD8+ T cells sorted from blood, collected in a trial of the OX40 agonist ivuxolimab. These receptors all come from an adult with an advanced solid tumor such as melanoma, head and neck, liver or kidney cancer. Each CDR3 is given with its conserved first and last residue. The D gene is left open where the match is weak. A clone size is listed for some rows: how often the clone was seen (once, few, many), or a class if it is expanded.

- TRBJ1-1 - 14 TRBV5-7 TGTGCCAGCATCCTTCACCCCTACCTTTCTGAAGCTTTCTTT CASILHPYLSEAFF
- TRBJ1-6 - 16 TRBV5-1 TGCGCCAGCAGCTTGGACATGGGACGTAATAATTCACCCCTCCACTTT CASSLDMGRNNSPLHF
- TRBJ2-2 - 14 TRBV5-6 TGTGCCAGCACCATGGAAATAAAGCGCGGGGAGCTGTTTTTT CASTMEIKRGELFF
once TRBJ2-4 - 15 TRBV5-1 TGCGCCAGCAGCTTGGACGGAACAGGCAAAAACATTCAGTACTTC CASSLDGTGKNIQYF
- TRBJ2-2 TRBD2 16 TRBV2 TGTGCCAGCAGTAAACGGGGGGGCTTAGGCACCGGGGAGCTGTTTTTT CASSKRGGLGTGELFF
- TRBJ2-7 TRBD1 13 TRBV6-5 TGTGCCAGCAGTTACTCGGGGACAGATAAGCAGTACTTC CASSYSGTDKQYF
- TRBJ1-2 - 14 TRBV4-2 TGTGCCAGCAGCCAAGAGTACAGGGCTGGCGGCTACACCTTC CASSQEYRAGGYTF
once TRBJ2-1 TRBD1 17 TRBV5-4 TGTGCCAGTCTTACAGGGGGCGGCGGGAGCTCCTACAATGAGCAGTTCTTC CASLTGGGGSSYNEQFF
- TRBJ2-3 - 14 TRBV7-2 TGTGCCAGCAGCTGGAAGCCAATGACAGATACGCAGTATTTT CASSWKPMTDTQYF
- TRBJ1-2 TRBD1 13 TRBV27 TGTGCCAGCAGTTTACAGGGGGCTTCTGGCTACACCTTC CASSLQGASGYTF
- TRBJ2-2 - 13 TRBV5-1 TGCGCCAGCAGCAGGACGGATATCGGGGAGCTGTTTTTT CASSRTDIGELFF
- TRBJ2-1 - 16 TRBV28 TGTGCCAGCAGCCCCTCCGGGGGGCGTATTTACAATGAGCAGTTCTTC CASSPSGGRIYNEQFF
- TRBJ2-1 TRBD2 15 TRBV5-6 TGTGCCAGCAGCTTTACTAGCGGGTCCTACAATGAGCAGTTCTTC CASSFTSGSYNEQFF
- TRBJ2-1 - 19 TRBV19 TGTGCCAGTAGTATATTCGGACAAGGTCATCCTAGCTCCTACAATGAGCAGTTCTTC CASSIFGQGHPSSYNEQFF
- TRBJ2-1 TRBD2 15 TRBV6-5 TGTGCCAGCAGATCACCTAGCGGGGGGTCTAGCGAGCAGTTCTTC CASRSPSGGSSEQFF
- TRBJ2-3 - 15 TRBV4-3 TGCGCCAGCAGCCAAGATCCCACTAGCACAGATACGCAGTATTTT CASSQDPTSTDTQYF
- TRBJ2-3 - 13 TRBV19 TGTGCCAGTAGTATCGGTAGTCTAGATACGCAGTATTTT CASSIGSLDTQYF
- TRBJ2-5 TRBD1 18 TRBV9 TGTGCCAGCAGCGTAGGGAGACAGGGGGCGGGAGAGGGAGAGACCCAGTACTTC CASSVGRQGAGEGETQYF
- TRBJ2-5 TRBD1 15 TRBV7-6 TGTGCCAGCAGCTTAGGGCCGGGACAGAAAGAGACCCAGTACTTC CASSLGPGQKETQYF
- TRBJ2-7 - 12 TRBV7-2 TGTGCCAGCAGCCGTGGAGGATACGAGCAGTACTTC CASSRGGYEQYF
- TRBJ1-6 - 16 TRBV14 TGTGCCAGCAGCCTTTATACGGGCCAATATAGTTCACCCCTCCACTTT CASSLYTGQYSSPLHF
- TRBJ1-1 - 15 TRBV4-3 TGCGCCAGCAGCCAAGAACCGGGAAGGAACACTGAAGCTTTCTTT CASSQEPGRNTEAFF
once TRBJ1-4 - 14 TRBV19 TGTGCCAGTAAGGAAAGATCAACTAATGAAAAACTGTTTTTT CASKERSTNEKLFF
once TRBJ2-7 TRBD2 14 TRBV5-1 TGCGCCAGCAGCTCCGGACTAGCGGGGACCGAGCAGTACTTC CASSSGLAGTEQYF
- TRBJ2-2 - 14 TRBV19 TGTGCCAGTAGACCCGAGGGGAACACCGGGGAGCTGTTTTTT CASRPEGNTGELFF
- TRBJ1-5 - 13 TRBV6-6 TGTGCCAGCAGTATTGGACCCAATCAGCCCCAGCATTTT CASSIGPNQPQHF
- TRBJ2-1 TRBD2 15 TRBV5-5 TGTGCCAGCACGGGTAGCGGGGGGTTCTACAATGAGCAGTTCTTC CASTGSGGFYNEQFF
- TRBJ2-2 - 14 TRBV6-1 TGTGCCAGCAGTGTGGCAGGGGGGTCCGGGGAGCTGTTTTTT CASSVAGGSGELFF
- TRBJ2-1 TRBD2 16 TRBV19 TGTGCCAGTAGCGGAAGACTAGCGGGACACTACAATGAGCAGTTCTTC CASSGRLAGHYNEQFF
- TRBJ2-7 - 14 TRBV10-3 TGTGCCATCAGGCCCGGGACGGGCTCCTACGAGCAGTACTTC CAIRPGTGSYEQYF
- TRBJ2-7 - 14 TRBV6-1 TGTGCCAGCAGTGCTTGGACGGTGATTAATGAGCAGTACTTC CASSAWTVINEQYF
- TRBJ1-2 TRBD1 15 TRBV4-2 TGTGCCAGCAGCCAAGTACCCGGGACAGGCTATGGCTACACCTTC CASSQVPGTGYGYTF
- TRBJ2-3 TRBD2 16 TRBV2 TGTGCCAGCAGGGGAGGACTAGCGGGAAGCACAGATACGCAGTATTTT CASRGGLAGSTDTQYF